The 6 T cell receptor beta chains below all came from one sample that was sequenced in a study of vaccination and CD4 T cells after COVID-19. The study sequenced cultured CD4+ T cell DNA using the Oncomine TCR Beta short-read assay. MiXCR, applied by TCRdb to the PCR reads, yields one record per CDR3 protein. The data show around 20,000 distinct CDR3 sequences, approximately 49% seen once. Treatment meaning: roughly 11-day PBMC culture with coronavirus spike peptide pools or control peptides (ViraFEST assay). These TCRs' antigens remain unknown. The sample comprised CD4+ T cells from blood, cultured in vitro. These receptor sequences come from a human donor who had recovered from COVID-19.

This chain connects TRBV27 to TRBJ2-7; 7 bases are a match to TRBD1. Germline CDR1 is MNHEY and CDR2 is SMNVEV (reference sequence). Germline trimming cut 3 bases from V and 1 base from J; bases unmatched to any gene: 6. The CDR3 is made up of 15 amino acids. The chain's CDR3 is CASSFDRDRSYEQYF. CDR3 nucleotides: TGTGCCAGCAGTTTTGACAGGGATAGGTCCTACGAGCAGTACTTC.

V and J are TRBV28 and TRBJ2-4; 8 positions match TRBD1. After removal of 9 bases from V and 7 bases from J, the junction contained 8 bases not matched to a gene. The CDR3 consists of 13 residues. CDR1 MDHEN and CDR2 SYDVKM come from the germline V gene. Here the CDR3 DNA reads TGTGCCAGTAGCGGACAGGGTCGGAACATTCAGTACTTC. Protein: CASSGQGRNIQYF. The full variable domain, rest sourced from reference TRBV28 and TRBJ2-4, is DVKVTQSSRYLVKRTGEKVFLECVQDMDHENMFWYRQDPGLGLRLIYFSYDVKMKEKGDIPEGYSVSREKKERFSLILESASTNQTSMYLCASSGQGRNIQYFGAGTRLSVL.

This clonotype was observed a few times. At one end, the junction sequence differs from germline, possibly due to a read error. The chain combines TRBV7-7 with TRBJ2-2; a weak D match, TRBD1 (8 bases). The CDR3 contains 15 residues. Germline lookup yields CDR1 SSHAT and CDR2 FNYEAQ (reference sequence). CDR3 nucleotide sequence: TGTGCTAGCAGCCTAGGACAGGGAGGGACCGGGGAGCTGTTTTTT. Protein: CASSLGQGGTGELFF.

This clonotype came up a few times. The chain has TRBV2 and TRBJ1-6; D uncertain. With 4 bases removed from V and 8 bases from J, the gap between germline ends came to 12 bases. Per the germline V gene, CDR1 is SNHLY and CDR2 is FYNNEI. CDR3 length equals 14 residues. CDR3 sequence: CASSVGVLDSPLHF. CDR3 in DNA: TGTGCCAGCAGTGTCGGGGTATTGGATTCACCCCTCCACTTT.

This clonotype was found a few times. This chain's CDR3 is CASSRGESTDTQYF. Here the CDR3 DNA reads TGTGCCAGCAGCCGGGGGGAGAGCACAGATACGCAGTATTTT. The V call is TRBV7-3, the J call TRBJ2-3; TRBD2 agrees at 7 bases. V shed 5 bases and J 0 bases; nucleotides not matched to a gene: 2. The CDR3 sequence is 14 residues long. Germline CDR1 SGHTA, CDR2 FQGTGA.

The CDR3: CASSLDRGQETQYF. The DNA for the CDR3 is TGTGCCAGCAGCTTAGACAGGGGCCAAGAGACCCAGTACTTC. The rearrangement uses TRBV5-4 and TRBJ2-5, with TRBD1 identical over 8 bases. Germline V gene lookup returns CDR1 SGHNT and CDR2 YYREEE (reference sequence). V dropped 2 bases and J dropped 1; count of bases not matched to a gene: 1. CDR3 length: 14 residues.